The 20 T cell receptor beta chains reported below all come from one sample, sequenced in a study of T cell clones after liver transplantation. The protocol was immunoSEQ multiplex PCR, while the TCRdb copy is restricted to in-frame clones and leaves out a portion. The sample lists about 71,000 clones; about 80% were seen once. Source: CD4+ T cells from blood, taken 12 months after liver transplant. Receptors originate from a human patient who received a liver transplant. Some T cells here may be from the graft donor.

The V call is TRBV30, the J call TRBJ2-1; 7 positions match TRBD1. Germline-derived CDR1 and CDR2 are GTSNPN and SVGIG (reference sequence). The CDR3 loop spans 13 amino acids. With V trimmed by 2 bases and J by 11 bases, 9 bases remained unmatched. The CDR3 loop is CAWSTDRANKQFF. CDR3 coding DNA: TGTGCCTGGAGTACCGACAGGGCCAACAAGCAGTTCTTC.

This clone has only a few counts. V usage is TRBV7-7 and J usage is TRBJ2-7, with TRBD1 matching 7 bases. The CDR3 sequence is 13 residues long. Germline V lookup: CDR1 SSHAT, CDR2 FNYEAQ (reference sequence). V dropped 5 bases and J dropped 6; count of bases not matched to a gene: 7. CDR3 in amino acids: CASSEGARGEQYF. The CDR3 coding sequence is TGTGCCAGCAGCGAGGGGGCGAGGGGCGAGCAGTACTTC.

This clone has just one count. The chain uses TRBV10-1 and TRBJ1-3, with unresolved D. The CDR3 contains 16 residues. With 6 bases removed from V and 1 base from J, the gap between germline ends came to 16 bases. In germline, CDR1 is WNHNN, CDR2 SYGVQD (reference sequence). The chain's CDR3 is CASRSHIRASGNTIYF. CDR3 bases: TGCGCCAGCAGGTCGCACATCCGAGCATCTGGAAACACCATATATTTT.

This chain joins TRBV6-5 and TRBJ1-1; D is unclear. Germline V gene data show CDR1 as MNHEY and CDR2 as SVGAGI. This CDR3 spans 15 amino acids. Trimming shortened V by 5 bases and J by 2 bases, and 15 bases separated the two germline ends. CDR3 protein: CASSPRTESNTEAFF. The CDR3 coding sequence is TGTGCCAGCAGTCCCAGAACGGAGTCAAACACTGAAGCTTTCTTT.

The chain carries TRBV18 and TRBJ2-7; D ambiguous. The germline CDR1 and CDR2 sequences are KGHSH and LQKENI. The CDR3 runs 14 residues. V was trimmed by 2 bases and J by 3 bases, leaving 11 bases between them. CDR3 sequence reads: CASSPATPGYEQYF. The CDR3, as DNA: TGTGCCAGCTCACCAGCGACCCCGGGCTACGAGCAGTACTTC.

This clone has only one observation. This chain links TRBV29-1 with TRBJ1-1; perhaps TRBD1 as D (5 bases). Germline values: CDR1 SQVTM, CDR2 ANQGSEA. This CDR3 has 14 amino acids. Deletions cut 4 bases from V and 0 bases from J, with 12 bases between. The CDR3 spells CSVARGPMNTEAFF. CDR3 coding DNA: TGCAGCGTTGCGCGGGGCCCAATGAACACTGAAGCTTTCTTT.

This chain links TRBV5-4 with TRBJ2-7; D gene unclear. The germline V gene encodes CDR1 SGHNT and CDR2 YYREEE (reference sequence). CDR3 length: 13 amino acids. V was trimmed by 6 bases and J by 1 base, leaving 11 bases between them. This CDR3 is CASNLDRSYEQYF. CDR3 nucleotide sequence: TGTGCCAGCAACTTAGACCGTTCCTACGAGCAGTACTTC.

V usage is TRBV5-8 and J usage is TRBJ1-5; possible D gene TRBD1, 5 bases. V lost 1 base, J lost 3 bases, and 8 bases lay in between. Germline V gene sequence: CDR1 SGHTS, CDR2 YDEGEE. The CDR3 loop spans 14 amino acids. In DNA form, the CDR3 reads TGTGCCAGCAGCTTGTGGGGGAACAATCAGCCCCAGCATTTT. It specifies CASSLWGNNQPQHF.

This clone is judged medium-sized. The rearrangement links TRBV2 to TRBJ1-2; TRBD1 is a possible D gene (5 bases). V was clipped by 3 bases and J by 0 bases, with 8 bases between them. Per germline, CDR1 SNHLY and CDR2 FYNNEI. CDR3 size: 14 residues. In DNA form, the CDR3 reads TGTGCCAGCAGTGACAGGGTAGCTAACTATGGCTACACCTTC. It codes for CASSDRVANYGYTF.

This clone has more than one count but fewer than ten. CDR3 coding DNA: TGTGCCAGCAGCCATCGACAGGACCTTGACGGCTACACCTTC. Its protein is CASSHRQDLDGYTF. This rearrangement joins TRBV7-8 to TRBJ1-2, with a tentative D call TRBD1 (6 bases). Germline V gene data show CDR1 as SGHVS and CDR2 as FQNEAQ. This CDR3 has 14 residues. Trimming took off 5 bases at V and 8 bases at J, with 18 bases between the two ends. Complete variable domain (other parts from reference TRBV7-8 and TRBJ1-2): GAGVSQSPRYKVAKRGQDVALRCDPISGHVSLFWYQQALGQGPEFLTYFQNEAQLDKSGLPSDRFFAERPEGSVSTLKIQRTQQEDSAVYLCASSHRQDLDGYTFGSGTRLTVV.

The genes are TRBV9 and TRBJ1-4; 7 bases align to TRBD1. Germline V gene data show CDR1 as SGDLS and CDR2 as YYNGEE. The CDR3 has 14 amino acids. Trimming took 4 bases from V and 8 from J; bases not matched to a gene: 8. For the CDR3, the DNA is TGTGCCAGCAGCCACGACAGGGTTAAAGAAAAACTGTTTTTT. Amino acids: CASSHDRVKEKLFF.

This clone has more than one count but fewer than ten. The rearrangement uses TRBV28 and TRBJ2-1; TRBD2 matches 9 bases. V was pared by 5 bases and J by 3 bases, with 11 bases of the junction left unmatched. Per germline, CDR1 MDHEN and CDR2 SYDVKM. This CDR3 contains 17 residues. The CDR3 DNA follows: TGTGCCAGCAGTGGACTAGCGTATCAGCAAAACTACAATGAGCAGTTCTTC. The encoded protein is CASSGLAYQQNYNEQFF.

The rearrangement links TRBV6-1 to TRBJ1-1, with TRBD1 identical over 11 bases. V shed 10 bases, J shed 9 bases, and the junction held 13 bases outside the gene matches. The CDR3 spans 14 residues. Germline V CDR1 and CDR2: MNHNS, SASEGT. The DNA of the CDR3 is TGTGCCATCCGTCGGACAGGGGGCCGCCAGCAAGCTTTCTTT. Amino acid sequence: CAIRRTGGRQQAFF.

This clone was counted a single time. The chain couples TRBV18 to TRBJ2-1; the match to TRBD2 covers 11 bases. V dropped 3 bases and J dropped 3; count of bases not matched to a gene: 4. Germline CDR1 KGHSH, CDR2 LQKENI. This CDR3 contains 16 residues. The CDR3 coding sequence is TGTGCCAGCTCACCTCCGACTAGCGGGGACTACAATGAGCAGTTCTTC. Its translation: CASSPPTSGDYNEQFF.

In this sample, this clone turned up once. The CDR3 coding sequence is TGTGCCACCAGCAGTGATTCCACCGGGGAGCTGTTTTTT. This codes for CATSSDSTGELFF. The chain uses TRBV15 and TRBJ2-2; D not certain. The V gene's germline CDR1 is LNHNV and CDR2 YYDKDF (reference sequence). The ends were cut back, 3 bases at V and 4 bases at J, with 6 bases in the middle. This CDR3 spans 13 amino acids.

This chain uses TRBV27 with TRBJ2-7, with 7 bases identical to TRBD2. Germline CDR1 MNHEY, CDR2 SMNVEV (reference sequence). This CDR3 contains 14 residues. Trimming removed 8 bases from V and 5 bases from J; junction bases left unmatched: 12. The CDR3 reads CASGRGRFPDEQYF. For the CDR3, the DNA is TGTGCCAGCGGGCGGGGGAGGTTCCCAGACGAGCAGTACTTC.

CDR3 residues: CASSYTRGSGNTIYF. The DNA for the CDR3 is TGTGCCAGCAGTTACACCAGGGGATCTGGAAACACCATATATTTT. The chain employs TRBV6-5 and TRBJ1-3; perhaps TRBD1 as D (6 bases). V lost 2 bases, J lost 1 base, and 9 bases lay in between. The length of the CDR3 is 15 residues. Per the germline V gene, CDR1 is MNHEY and CDR2 is SVGAGI.

The chain's CDR3 is CASSHPDRPYNEQFF. CDR3 nucleotides: TGCGCCAGCAGCCACCCGGACAGACCCTACAATGAGCAGTTCTTC. The rearrangement uses TRBV4-1 and TRBJ2-1, with a tentative D call TRBD1 (6 bases). Germline loops: CDR1 MGHRA, CDR2 YSYEKL. The CDR3 sequence is 15 residues long. Trimming stripped 3 bases from V and 2 bases from J, with 11 bases between.

This CDR3 is CASSPSVSAFF. CDR3 bases: TGTGCCAGCAGTCCCTCGGTCTCGGCTTTCTTT. The chain recombines TRBV7-2 with TRBJ1-1; D is unclear. The V and J ends lost 6 bases and 11 bases respectively, with 13 bases between them. Looked up from germline, CDR1 is SGHTA and CDR2 is FQGNSA. This CDR3 comprises 11 residues. Full variable domain (outside the CDR3, taken from reference TRBV7-2 and TRBJ1-1): GAGVSQSPSNKVTEKGKDVELRCDPISGHTALYWYRQSLGQGLEFLIYFQGNSAPDKSGLPSDRFSAERTGGSVSTLTIQRTQQEDSAVYLCASSPSVSAFFGQGTRLTVV.

A single count supports this clone. The J gene is TRBJ2-1, the V gene TRBV2; D is possibly TRBD1 or TRBD2 (5 bases each). In germline, CDR1 is SNHLY, CDR2 FYNNEI. Trimming left V 2 bases short and J 1 base short, with 12 bases between. CDR3 length: 16 amino acids. CDR3 bases: TGTGCCAGCAGTGAATGGGGGACGGCTTCCTACAATGAGCAGTTCTTC. Its protein product is CASSEWGTASYNEQFF.